This T cell receptor beta chain was documented in a study of Ad26.COV2.S vaccination and SARS-CoV-2 variants. As for the study in general: Ad26.COV2.S was injected intramuscularly once or twice, 56 days apart.

TCRdb keeps only in-frame clones here, not all; method: immunoSEQ multiplex PCR. The data hold fewer than 600,000 clones, with 70% to 90% observed a single time. Germline CDR1 is LNHDA and CDR2 is SQIVND (reference sequence). Trimming cost V 4 bases and J 6 bases, with 16 bases left between them. There are 15 residues in the CDR3. Documented treatment: around 19 received Ad26.COV2.S at low or high dose, single or two shots; 5 received placebo; per-sample allocation not given. Sample collection was performed on day 63 after the first vaccine or placebo injection. Source: peripheral blood, taken in a trial of Ad26.COV2.S vaccine versus placebo. The V and J genes are TRBV19 and TRBJ1-5; TRBD1 might be the D (5 bases). The receptor's source is a person aged 18-65 years who received the Ad26.COV2.S COVID-19 vaccine or a placebo. The CDR3 sequence: CASSTRRGVGQPQHF. CDR3 nucleotide sequence: TGTGCCAGTAGTACCCGGAGAGGGGTTGGTCAGCCCCAGCATTTT.